Sequencing of this TCR beta chain was carried out in a study of blood T cell repertoires in COVID-19. Original processing methods: The authors estimated nucleated cell counts from reference gene primer amplification. Some clones are missing from TCRdb's copy, which holds only in-frame ones; the method was immunoSEQ multiplex PCR. The V and J calls and clone size come from that table; D and trimming were worked out from the DNA. This table holds approximately 220,000 clones, approximately 83% found once. This clonotype was obtained from a woman in her twenties or thirties who had recovered from COVID-19. The sample comprised peripheral blood.

CDR3 DNA sequence: TGTGCCTGGAGTGCCTGGGAGGGCGAGCAGTACTTC. This encodes CAWSAWEGEQYF. The gene calls are TRBV30 and TRBJ2-7; 7 nucleotides line up with TRBD2. J lost 6 bases, V lost 1 base, and 3 bases had no gene match. From germline, CDR1 is GTSNPN and CDR2 SVGIG (reference sequence). The CDR3 extends over 12 amino acids.